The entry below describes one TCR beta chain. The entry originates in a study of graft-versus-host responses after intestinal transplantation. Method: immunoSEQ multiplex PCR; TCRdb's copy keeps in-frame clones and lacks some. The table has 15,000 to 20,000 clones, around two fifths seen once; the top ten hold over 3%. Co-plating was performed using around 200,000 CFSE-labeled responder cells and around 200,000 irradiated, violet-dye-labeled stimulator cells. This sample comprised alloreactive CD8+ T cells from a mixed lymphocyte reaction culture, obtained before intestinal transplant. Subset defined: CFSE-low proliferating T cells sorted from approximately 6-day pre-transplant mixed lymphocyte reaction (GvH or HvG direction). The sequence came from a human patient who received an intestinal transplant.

The chain's CDR3 is CASSLTVRGYYEQYF. In DNA form, the CDR3 reads TGCGCCAGCAGCTTGACCGTCAGGGGGTACTACGAGCAGTACTTC. This chain joins TRBV5-1 and TRBJ2-7; TRBD1 aligns across 7 bases. This CDR3 has 15 residues. The V segment lost 1 base and the J segment 3 bases; nucleotides outside the gene matches: 7. The germline gives CDR1 SGHRS, CDR2 YFSETQ.